The 15 T cell receptor beta chains presented below share a single source sample, sequenced in a study of blood T cell repertoires in COVID-19 (dated by TCRdb to 2020 to 2022). Library preparation employed the immunoSEQ multiplex PCR assay. What TCRdb holds here is the immuneACCESS table cut down to in-frame rearrangements. Part of the clones is not present; checked against another copy, under half of the missing clones reflect an unresolved V gene, and the others are unexplained. The sample table records approximately 150,000 clones; around four fifths of these occur just once. The ten largest clones represent about 3.7% of the sample. Material: PBMCs or T cells enriched from blood (not recorded which). Every receptor here comes from a woman aged 45-60 years with acute COVID-19.

The chain links TRBV19 to TRBJ2-5, with D possibly TRBD1 on 5 matching bases. V lost 5 bases, J lost 7 bases, and 11 bases lay in between. CDR3 length equals 12 residues. Per the germline V gene, CDR1 is LNHDA and CDR2 is SQIVND (reference sequence). The CDR3 DNA reads as TGTGCCAGTAGTCGCCACCAGGGGACCCAGTACTTC. This codes for CASSRHQGTQYF.

The chain couples TRBV3-1 (or the pseudogene TRBV3-2) to TRBJ2-5, with 8 bases identical to TRBD1. V was clipped by 1 base and J by 9 bases; unmatched bases: 10. Germline CDR1 LGHDT, CDR2 YNNKEL (reference sequence). The CDR3 runs to 15 residues. The chain's CDR3 is CASSQGGQGRRPQYF. The CDR3 nucleotides read TGTGCCAGCAGCCAAGGAGGACAGGGACGGAGGCCCCAGTACTTC.

The J gene is TRBJ2-2, the V gene TRBV7-8; no clear D. The V gene lost 2 bases and the J gene lost 7 bases, with 11 bases spanning the gap. The CDR3 spans 14 residues. Germline V CDR1 and CDR2: SGHVS, FQNEAQ. The CDR3 nucleotides read TGTGCCAGCAGCTTAAAGATTCTAGGCGGGGAGCTGTTTTTT. Its protein is CASSLKILGGELFF.

V usage is TRBV30 and J usage is TRBJ1-3, with unresolved D. The CDR3 is 13 amino acids. V was trimmed by 0 bases and J by 0 bases, leaving 3 bases between them. Germline V gene lookup returns CDR1 GTSNPN and CDR2 SVGIG (reference sequence). CDR3 residues: CAWSVSSGNTIYF. The CDR3 coding sequence is TGTGCCTGGAGTGTTAGCTCTGGAAACACCATATATTTT.

The CDR3 loop is CASSLEDREDYEQYF. CDR3 nucleotide sequence: TGTGCCAGCAGCTTAGAGGACAGGGAGGATTACGAGCAGTACTTC. V and J are TRBV5-5 and TRBJ2-7, with 8 bases matching TRBD1. Germline V gene lookup returns CDR1 SGHKS and CDR2 YYEKEE (reference sequence). The junction had 8 bases not matched to a gene; V was cut back by 2 bases and J by 4 bases. The CDR3 is 15 residues long.

The genes are TRBV21-1 and TRBJ2-5; the table's D call, TRBD1, was not checked against the DNA. TRBV21-1 is flagged as a pseudogene. The CDR3 is 16 residues long. CDR3 residues: CASSKVSGQTQETQYF. CDR3 in DNA: TGTGCCAGCAGCAAAGTTTCAGGGCAAACCCAAGAGACCCAGTACTTC.

The chain recombines TRBV7-2 with TRBJ2-5; 8 nucleotides align to TRBD1. Germline CDR1 and CDR2: SGHTA and FQGNSA. The CDR3 extends over 15 amino acids. The J segment lost 4 bases and the V segment lost 1 base, leaving 5 bases of the junction unmatched. In DNA, the CDR3 is TGTGCCAGCAGCTTAGTGCAGGGGGCCCCAGAGACCCAGTACTTC. Protein sequence: CASSLVQGAPETQYF.

The J gene is TRBJ1-4, the V gene TRBV6-1, with D possibly being TRBD1 (6 bases). Germline V gene data show CDR1 as MNHNS and CDR2 as SASEGT. V was clipped by 1 base and J by 8 bases, with 29 bases between them. This CDR3 is built from 20 residues. This chain's CDR3 is CASSEVTRLHGAGEREKLFF. In DNA, the CDR3 is TGTGCCAGCAGTGAAGTTACTAGGCTACACGGGGCAGGGGAGAGAGAAAAACTGTTTTTT.

The chain uses TRBV6-5 and TRBJ2-5; tentative D call: TRBD1 (5 bases). V was trimmed by 6 bases and J by 5 bases, leaving 13 bases between them. Germline CDR1 MNHEY, CDR2 SVGAGI. CDR3 length equals 13 residues. CDR3 residues: CASSADPGETQYF. The CDR3 DNA reads as TGTGCCAGCAGCGCGGACCCAGGGGAGACCCAGTACTTC.

This clone was recorded only once. The gene calls are TRBV5-1 and TRBJ2-3, with D uncertain. Germline assignment: CDR1 SGHRS and CDR2 YFSETQ. CDR3 length equals 12 residues. Between the trimmed V and J ends, which lost 2 bases and 10 bases, there was a span of 11 bases. The CDR3 DNA sequence: TGCGCCAGCAGCTTCCAGTCTGAAGCGCAGTATTTT. This gives the protein CASSFQSEAQYF. The variable domain in full, completed from reference TRBV5-1 and TRBJ2-3, reads KAGVTQTPRYLIKTRGQQVTLSCSPISGHRSVSWYQQTPGQGLQFLFEYFSETQRNKGNFPGRFSGRQFSNSRSEMNVSTLELGDSALYLCASSFQSEAQYFGPGTRLTVL.

The CDR3 reads CASGLGASGNTIYF. Here the CDR3 DNA reads TGTGCTAGTGGTTTAGGGGCGTCCGGAAACACCATATATTTT. V gene TRBV12-5 combines with J gene TRBJ1-3, with a tentative D call TRBD1 (5 bases). The CDR3 sequence is 14 residues long. V was shortened by 3 bases and J by 4 bases, with 10 bases between the two germline ends. CDR1 LGHNT and CDR2 FRNRAP come from the germline V gene.

This clone was observed a few times. The chain links TRBV6-5 to TRBJ2-7, with 12 bases aligning to TRBD2. The ends lost 6 bases at V and 2 bases at J; junction bases unmatched: 5. The CDR3 length is 15 residues. In germline, CDR1 is MNHEY, CDR2 SVGAGI. CDR3 nucleotides: TGTGCCAGCAGGCCGGGACTAGCGGGTGCCTACGAGCAGTACTTC. Its translation: CASRPGLAGAYEQYF.

The chain is built from TRBV7-6 and TRBJ2-1; 7 nucleotides match TRBD1. V dropped 5 bases and J dropped 0; count of bases not matched to a gene: 7. CDR1 and CDR2 (germline): SGHVS, FNYEAQ. The CDR3 contains 16 residues. CDR3 sequence: CASSPGQASSYNEQFF. The CDR3 nucleotides read TGTGCCAGCAGCCCAGGACAGGCGAGCTCCTACAATGAGCAGTTCTTC.

The V call is TRBV6-5, the J call TRBJ2-7, with D unclear. Germline CDR1 reads MNHEY; CDR2 reads SVGAGI. The V gene lost 0 bases and the J gene lost 4 bases, with 13 bases spanning the gap. The CDR3 extends over 15 amino acids. CDR3 sequence: CASSYSVPPDYEQYF. For the CDR3, the DNA is TGTGCCAGCAGTTACTCTGTTCCCCCAGATTACGAGCAGTACTTC.

The V gene is TRBV4-2, the J gene TRBJ2-1; 11 nucleotides match TRBD2. Germline V gene lookup returns CDR1 LGHNA and CDR2 YNFKEQ. The V and J ends lost 3 bases and 5 bases, in that order; junction bases with no gene match: 6. The CDR3 spans 16 residues. The CDR3 DNA reads as TGTGCCAGCAGCCATACTAGCGGGAGTACTAACAATGAGCAGTTCTTC. It is translated as CASSHTSGSTNNEQFF.